This T cell receptor beta chain derives from a study of T cells in Graves' hyperthyroidism and ophthalmopathy. Each ophthalmopathy patient scored at least 3 on the Clinical Activity Score and at least 4 on NOSPECS grade, with duration under 3 months. Clinical symptoms, serum thyroxine and TRAb, thyroid ultrasound and orbital computed tomography together formed the diagnostic basis. Isolation of PBMCs was performed on about 10 ml fresh peripheral blood. RNA transcripts gave rise to amplified TCR beta CDR3 regions. The TCR CDR3 was amplified in a first-round RT-PCR using the HTBI primer set. TCRdb processed the multiplex PCR reads anew with MiXCR; each CDR3 protein has one entry. The sample records roughly 350,000 distinct CDR3 sequences, about 14% being singletons. With 2 bases removed from V and 0 bases from J, the gap between germline ends came to 13 bases. The CDR3 loop spans 16 amino acids. The germline V gene encodes CDR1 MNHNY and CDR2 SVGAGI (reference sequence).

This clonotype was picked up many times. The V and J genes are TRBV6-6 and TRBJ1-1; D possibly corresponds to TRBD1 (5 bases). The source of this sequence is a woman in her 30s with Graves' ophthalmopathy. Sequenced material: blood. The CDR3 bases are TGTGCCAGCAGTTACGGAACCGGACATCTGAACACTGAAGCTTTCTTT. It codes for CASSYGTGHLNTEAFF.